A selection of T cell receptor beta chains follows, all from one sample in a study of T cells in localized non-small cell lung cancer. The assay was immunoSEQ multiplex PCR, and TCRdb's table has in-frame clones only and misses some. The table shows roughly 2,600 clones, with 20% to 25% occurring only once. This material consisted of lung tumor tissue, taken before any cancer treatment. The receptors were gathered from a man aged 40-75 years with stage II lung adenocarcinoma. Each CDR3 is given with its conserved first and last residue. D genes are given only for firm matches. A clone size is listed for some rows: how often the clone was seen (once, few, many), or a class if it is expanded.

size,D,J,V,DNA,CDR3
few,TRBD1,TRBJ2-5,TRBV9,TGTGCCAGCAACAAAGGGGGCCTTTCGGAGACCCAGTACTTC,CASNKGGLSETQYF
.,.,TRBJ1-4,TRBV6-8,TGTGCCATCAGAAGGGATGAGGGTGAAAAACTGTTTTTT,CAIRRDEGEKLFF
.,.,TRBJ2-7,TRBV5-1,TGCGCCAGCAGCTTTAAGTGGGGGACGGTTGCCTACGAGCAGTACTTC,CASSFKWGTVAYEQYF
.,.,TRBJ2-7,TRBV15,TGTGCCACCAGCAGATTTGAAGGGACCTACGAGCAGTACTTC,CATSRFEGTYEQYF
.,.,TRBJ2-2,TRBV11-3,TGTGCCAGCAGCTTAGGCACTTTCGCGAACACCGGGGAGCTGTTTTTT,CASSLGTFANTGELFF
few,.,TRBJ2-2,TRBV11-3,TGTGCCAGCAGCTCGTCCAGGGAGACCGGGGAGCTGTTTTTT,CASSSSRETGELFF
.,.,TRBJ2-7,TRBV11-3,TGTGCCAGCAGCCCCCGGGGGACAGCCTACGAGCAGTACTTC,CASSPRGTAYEQYF
.,.,TRBJ1-2,TRBV12-5,TGTGCTAGTGGTACAGCCCCCTATGGCTACACCTTC,CASGTAPYGYTF
.,TRBD1,TRBJ2-7,TRBV11-3,TGTGCCAGCACCAGGGGACAGGGGTCCTACGAGCAGTACTTC,CASTRGQGSYEQYF
.,TRBD2,TRBJ2-2,TRBV2,TGTGCCAGCAGCTCCGGGACTAGCGGGAGCGGCACCGGGGAGCTGTTTTTT,CASSSGTSGSGTGELFF
.,TRBD2,TRBJ2-3,TRBV19,TGTGCCAGTAGGGGACTAGCGACTAGCACAGATACGCAGTATTTT,CASRGLATSTDTQYF
few,.,TRBJ1-1,TRBV6-8,TGTGCCAGCAGTTACGAAGAACAGCGGCCGTCATTGAACACTGAAGCTTTCTTT,CASSYEEQRPSLNTEAFF
.,.,TRBJ1-1,TRBV7-2,TGTGCCAGCAGCTTAAGCGAGGACACTGAAGCTTTCTTT,CASSLSEDTEAFF
few,.,TRBJ1-2,TRBV9,TGTGCCAGCAGCGTCCGGACAGATCCTAACTATGGCTACACCTTC,CASSVRTDPNYGYTF
.,.,TRBJ2-7,TRBV29-1,TGCAGCGTTGAGCGGCCGGGTACCTACGAGCAGTACTTC,CSVERPGTYEQYF
few,.,TRBJ2-1,TRBV6-7,TGTGCCAGCAGTTACGGGGCAATTTACAATGAGCAGTTCTTC,CASSYGAIYNEQFF
.,.,TRBJ2-7,TRBV7-2,TGTGCCAGCAGCCGATGGACAGCCTACGAGCAGTACTTC,CASSRWTAYEQYF
.,.,TRBJ2-3,TRBV9,TGTGCCAGCAGCCCCGGACGGGATACGCAGTATTTT,CASSPGRDTQYF
.,.,TRBJ2-7,TRBV30,TGTGCCTGGAGCGCCCCCAGCTACGAGCAGTACTTC,CAWSAPSYEQYF
few,.,TRBJ2-3,TRBV11-3,TGTGCCAGCAGCCGAGACAGTTCGGCGGGCACAGATACGCAGTATTTT,CASSRDSSAGTDTQYF
.,.,TRBJ2-6,TRBV9,TGTGCCAGCAGCCGGTTTTCGGAGTCTGGGGCCAACGTCCTGACTTTC,CASSRFSESGANVLTF
.,.,TRBJ1-4,TRBV5-1,TGCGCCAGCAGCTTGGAGGGGGGAACTAATGAAAAACTGTTTTTT,CASSLEGGTNEKLFF
.,.,TRBJ2-1,TRBV12-5,TGTGCTAGTGGCCGAACCGGCAATGAGCAGTTCTTC,CASGRTGNEQFF
few,.,TRBJ1-3,TRBV9,TGTGCCAGCAAGCTGATGGGCGGAAACACCATATATTTT,CASKLMGGNTIYF
.,.,TRBJ1-4,TRBV5-1,TGCGCCAGCAGTTCCCAGGGAAGAGGCTCTAATGAAAAACTGTTTTTT,CASSSQGRGSNEKLFF
.,.,TRBJ2-2,TRBV5-1,TGCGCCAGCAGTCCCGGGACGGTGAACACCGGGGAGCTGTTTTTT,CASSPGTVNTGELFF
.,TRBD1,TRBJ1-3,TRBV29-1,TGCAGCGAGACGGACAGGGTCGGAAACACCATATATTTT,CSETDRVGNTIYF
.,TRBD1,TRBJ2-3,TRBV28,TGTGCCAGCAGTTCAGACAGGGAAGGGGTTGGCCTCACAGATACGCAGTATTTT,CASSSDREGVGLTDTQYF
once,.,TRBJ2-7,TRBV19,TGTGCCAGTAGTCCACGAGATCCTACGAAGCAGTACTTC,CASSPRDPTKQYF
.,.,TRBJ1-2,TRBV28,TGTGCCAGCAGTTTGGGCAGCTTCACTCCTCTTCATGGCTACACCTTC,CASSLGSFTPLHGYTF
.,.,TRBJ1-4,TRBV29-1,TGCAGCGTTGGCACATCCGGGGCTAATGAAAAACTGTTTTTT,CSVGTSGANEKLFF
.,TRBD2,TRBJ2-2,TRBV11-3,TGTGCCAGCAGCTTAGGGGGCGCGGGAGGGCCTAAGCTGTTTTTT,CASSLGGAGGPKLFF
.,.,TRBJ1-5,TRBV6-7,TGTGCCAGCAGTTACGTCAGCGGGCAGCCCCAGCATTTT,CASSYVSGQPQHF
few,TRBD1,TRBJ1-1,TRBV6-8,TGTGCCACAACGGGACAGGCGAACACTGAAGCTTTCTTT,CATTGQANTEAFF
.,TRBD2,TRBJ2-3,TRBV30,TGTGCCTGGAGTGTACGGGGACTAGCAAGAGATACGCAGTATTTT,CAWSVRGLARDTQYF
few,.,TRBJ1-3,TRBV19,TGTGCCAGTAGTATAGGAGGACCTGGAAACACCATATATTTT,CASSIGGPGNTIYF
.,.,TRBJ2-1,TRBV11-3,TGTGCCAGCAGCCCCCGGGGAGCCGCACCTTTAGGCAATGAGCAGTTCTTC,CASSPRGAAPLGNEQFF
.,.,TRBJ2-1,TRBV11-3,TGTGCCAGCAGCTTATCCGGGGCTCCGAATGAGCAGTTCTTC,CASSLSGAPNEQFF
few,.,TRBJ1-5,TRBV10-3,TGTGCCATCAGTGGGAAAGGGGGTAATGATCAGCCCCAGCATTTT,CAISGKGGNDQPQHF
.,TRBD1,TRBJ1-4,TRBV9,TGTGCCAGCAGTTCGCGACCGGGACAGGACGCAACTAATGAAAAACTGTTTTTT,CASSSRPGQDATNEKLFF
.,.,TRBJ1-6,TRBV18,TGTGCCAGCTCACTCACGGGGAGTGGCGATTCACCCCTCCACTTT,CASSLTGSGDSPLHF
few,TRBD2,TRBJ2-3,TRBV11-3,TGTGCCAGCAGCGGACTAGCGGTGCTAGATACGCAGTATTTT,CASSGLAVLDTQYF
few,TRBD2,TRBJ2-1,TRBV4-1,TGCGCCAGCAGCCAAGAATCTAGCGGGGGGATATACAATGAGCAGTTCTTC,CASSQESSGGIYNEQFF
few,TRBD1,TRBJ2-1,TRBV9,TGTGCCAGCAGCGTAGCTTCTGGAGTAACAGGGGCCTCCTACAATGAGCAGTTCTTC,CASSVASGVTGASYNEQFF
few,TRBD1,TRBJ2-1,TRBV19,TGTGCCAGTAGTATCTCTCAGGGGGCCTACAATGAGCAGTTCTTC,CASSISQGAYNEQFF
.,.,TRBJ1-1,TRBV6-8,TGTGCCAGCAGTTATGGGTGGAAGGACACTGAAGCTTTCTTT,CASSYGWKDTEAFF
.,TRBD1,TRBJ2-7,TRBV11-3,TGTGCCAGCAGCTCGCGGACAGGCGCTTCCTACGAGCAGTACTTC,CASSSRTGASYEQYF
few,.,TRBJ2-5,TRBV6-8,TGTGCCAGCATCCACGCAAGGGGGGGGCGAAGGGAGACCCAGTACTTC,CASIHARGGRRETQYF
.,.,TRBJ1-3,TRBV14,TGTGCCAGCAGCCAAGAAACTGGAAACACCATATATTTT,CASSQETGNTIYF
few,.,TRBJ2-1,TRBV9,TGTGCCAGCAGCGTTCGGATCACCTACAATGAGCAGTTCTTC,CASSVRITYNEQFF